This is a list of T cell receptor beta chains from one sample in a study of blood T cell repertoires in COVID-19. Assay used: immunoSEQ multiplex PCR; TCRdb lists only in-frame clones, some missing. This table has 110,000 or so clones, around nine tenths appearing once. The source material was peripheral blood. The receptors stem from a woman in her sixties or seventies who had recovered from COVID-19. CDR3s include the opening cysteine and the closing phenylalanine or tryptophan. A D gene is named only where the DNA matches it firmly.

v_gene	d_gene	j_gene	CDR3nt	CDR3aa
TRBV28	-	TRBJ1-5	TGTGCCAGCCTCACCCTCAGACTTAGCAATCAGCCCCAGCATTTT	CASLTLRLSNQPQHF
TRBV5-6	TRBD1	TRBJ1-2	TGTGCCAGCAGCTTCAGGGGGAAGGGGCTCTATGGCTACACCTTC	CASSFRGKGLYGYTF
TRBV28	TRBD1	TRBJ2-4	TGTGCCAGCAGTTTACCGGACAGGGTAAAAAACATTCAGTACTTC	CASSLPDRVKNIQYF
TRBV2	TRBD1	TRBJ2-7	TGTGCCAGCGCTAGGGACAGCAACTCCTACGAGCAGTACTTC	CASARDSNSYEQYF
TRBV20-1	-	TRBJ2-5	TGCAGTGCTAGCAGCCAAGAGACCCAGTACTTC	CSASSQETQYF
TRBV7-2	TRBD1	TRBJ2-5	TGTGCCAGCAGCACCCGGACAGGGCGTGGAGAGACCCAGTACTTC	CASSTRTGRGETQYF
TRBV6-5	-	TRBJ2-1	TGTGCCAGCAGTTATAGGGGGGGATACAATGAGCAGTTCTTC	CASSYRGGYNEQFF
TRBV5-1	-	TRBJ1-5	TGCGCCAGCAGCTTGGTGGGGGGGGATCAGCCCCAGCATTTT	CASSLVGGDQPQHF
TRBV4-2	-	TRBJ2-7	TGTGCCAGCAGCCGTATGGGGCCGGGTAACAGCGAGCAGTACTTC	CASSRMGPGNSEQYF
TRBV2	TRBD1	TRBJ1-4	TGTGCCAGCAGGAACAGGGGAACAGATGAAAAACTGTTTTTT	CASRNRGTDEKLFF
TRBV28	-	TRBJ1-2	TGTGCCAGCACCAACGTAGCCGGCTACACCTTC	CASTNVAGYTF
TRBV7-2	-	TRBJ2-3	TGTGCCAGCAGCTTAAGGGCGGGTAGCACAGATACGCAGTATTTT	CASSLRAGSTDTQYF
TRBV29-1	TRBD2	TRBJ2-7	TGCAGCGTCACCCTAGCGGGAGTCTACGAGCAGTACTTC	CSVTLAGVYEQYF
TRBV21-1	-	TRBJ2-7	TGTGCCAGCAGCAGACAGGCTAACGGGCAGTACTTC	CASSRQANGQYF
TRBV4-3	-	TRBJ2-5	TGCGCCAGCAGCCAAACTCACCGGACAGTACAAGAGACCCAGTACTTC	CASSQTHRTVQETQYF
TRBV9	TRBD2	TRBJ2-1	TGTGCCAGCAGCGTAGGTAGCGGGTTCGGCAATGAGCAGTTCTTC	CASSVGSGFGNEQFF
TRBV2	TRBD2	TRBJ2-1	TGTGCCAGCAGTGCGGCTAGCGGACCATACAATGAGCAGTTCTTC	CASSAASGPYNEQFF